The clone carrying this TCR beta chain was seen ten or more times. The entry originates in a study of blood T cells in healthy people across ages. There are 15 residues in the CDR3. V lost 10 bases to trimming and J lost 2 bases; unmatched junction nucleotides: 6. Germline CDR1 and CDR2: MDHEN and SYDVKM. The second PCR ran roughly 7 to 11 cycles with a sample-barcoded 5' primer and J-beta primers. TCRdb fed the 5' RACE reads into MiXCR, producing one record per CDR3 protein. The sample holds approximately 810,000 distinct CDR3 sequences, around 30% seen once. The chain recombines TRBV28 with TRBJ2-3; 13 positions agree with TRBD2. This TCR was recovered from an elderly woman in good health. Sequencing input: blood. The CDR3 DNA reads TGTGCCACCTCCGGGACTAGCGGGGTCACAGATACGCAGTATTTT. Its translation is CATSGTSGVTDTQYF. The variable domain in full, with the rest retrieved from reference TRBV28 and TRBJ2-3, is DVKVTQSSRYLVKRTGEKVFLECVQDMDHENMFWYRQDPGLGLRLIYFSYDVKMKEKGDIPEGYSVSREKKERFSLILESASTNQTSMYLCATSGTSGVTDTQYFGPGTRLTVL.